The source of this TCR beta chain is a study of blood T cell repertoires in COVID-19 (dated by TCRdb to the early 2020s). For context, the study as a whole: Collaborator samples came from the United States, Italy and Spain and covered acute and convalescent phases of COVID-19. Where available, HLA class I and class II types were taken from metadata supplied by the sample provider and were not determined by assay-based typing. Samples came from the ongoing ImmuneRACE study (first 160 participants) plus 1,254 subjects from 6 global collaborators. Nearly every sample came with metadata listing a de-identified subject ID, COVID-19 status, age in years and sex. The dataset comprised deeply sampled blood TCRbeta repertoires from subjects exposed to, actively infected with, or recovered from COVID-19. The repertoires were made available in a free public database intended to serve as a resource for research on the immune response to SARS-CoV-2. The prospective study material was composed of cDNA or gDNA derived from T cells, B-cell-depleted T cells, or PBMCs.

Study-wide findings and limitations: The quantity of clinical and demographic metadata differed by source and by participant and was supplied without curation.

This clone showed up just a few times. Its antigen is unknown. Because the CDR3's place on the DNA is in doubt, the DNA is left out and the CDR3 is given as listed by TCRdb. Collaborating institutions collected whole blood in K2EDTA tubes following their own protocols. For TCRbeta analysis, collaborators shipped samples as frozen whole blood, isolated PBMCs, or DNA extracted from either of those sample types. TCRbeta CDR3 regions were amplified from genomic DNA using the immunoSEQ Assay, a bias-controlled multiplex PCR. The published analysis was carried out like this. Within the assay, amplification of reference gene primers was used to estimate how many nucleated cells each sample contained. To quantify the absolute abundance of each unique TCRbeta CDR3 rearrangement, sequence reads were collapsed and filtered. Productive Simpson clonality was computed per sample as the square root of Simpson's diversity index over productive rearrangements. TCRdb holds this immuneACCESS table with in-frame rearrangements only. Some clones are missing; in checked studies, unresolved V genes explain under half, and the rest has no known cause. That table supplies the V and J calls and clone size; D and trimming were determined from the DNA. Here the sample has roughly 60,000 clones; approximately 80% occur a single time. The ten largest clones take up 3.5% to 4% of the sample.

The sequence derives from a woman older than 75 with acute or convalescent COVID-19. Sequencing was done on a sample of peripheral blood.

CDR3 region: CASSQQTGIRAGQYF. The V and J segments used are TRBV14 and TRBJ2-7; the table's D call, TRBD1, has no DNA check behind it. From cysteine to phenylalanine, the CDR3 is 15 amino acids long. Sequences SGHDN (CDR1) and FVKESK (CDR2) are obtained from the germline V gene.